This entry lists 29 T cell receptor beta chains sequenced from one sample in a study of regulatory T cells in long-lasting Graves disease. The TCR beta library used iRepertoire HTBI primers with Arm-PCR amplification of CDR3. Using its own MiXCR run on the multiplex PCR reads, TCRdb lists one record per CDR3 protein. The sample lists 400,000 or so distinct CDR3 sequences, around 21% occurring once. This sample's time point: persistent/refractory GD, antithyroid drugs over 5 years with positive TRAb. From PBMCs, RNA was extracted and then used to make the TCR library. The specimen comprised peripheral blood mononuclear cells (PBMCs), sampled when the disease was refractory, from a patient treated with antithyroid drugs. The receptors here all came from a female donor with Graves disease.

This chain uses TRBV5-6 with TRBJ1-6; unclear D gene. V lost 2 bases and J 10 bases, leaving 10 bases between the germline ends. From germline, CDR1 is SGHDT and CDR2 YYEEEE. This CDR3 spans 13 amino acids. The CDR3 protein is CASSLSFGSPLHF. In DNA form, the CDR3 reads TGTGCCAGCAGCTTAAGCTTCGGGTCACCCCTCCACTTT. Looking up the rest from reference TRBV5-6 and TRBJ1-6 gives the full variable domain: DAGVTQSPTHLIKTRGQQVTLRCSPKSGHDTVSWYQQALGQGPQFIFQYYEEEERQRGNFPDRFSGHQFPNYSSELNVNALLLGDSALYLCASSLSFGSPLHFGNGTRLTVT.

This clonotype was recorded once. The CDR3 loop reads CASSIRAGGSEQYF. The CDR3 DNA follows: TGTGCCAGTAGTATAAGAGCGGGAGGGTCCGAGCAGTACTTC. The J gene is TRBJ2-7, the V gene TRBV19, with 10 bases lining up with TRBD2. Germline V gene data show CDR1 as LNHDA and CDR2 as SQIVND (reference sequence). This CDR3 has 14 residues. The J segment lost 6 bases and the V segment lost 2 bases, leaving 4 bases of the junction unmatched.

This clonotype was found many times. DNA of the CDR3: TGTGCCTGGAGTGTAGGACAGGGCAATCAGCCCCAGCATTTT. Translating it yields CAWSVGQGNQPQHF. The chain joins TRBV30 to TRBJ1-5; 7 nucleotides agree with TRBD1. From germline, CDR1 is GTSNPN and CDR2 SVGIG (reference sequence). The junction had 1 base not matched to a gene; V was cut back by 0 bases and J by 2 bases. CDR3 length: 14 residues.

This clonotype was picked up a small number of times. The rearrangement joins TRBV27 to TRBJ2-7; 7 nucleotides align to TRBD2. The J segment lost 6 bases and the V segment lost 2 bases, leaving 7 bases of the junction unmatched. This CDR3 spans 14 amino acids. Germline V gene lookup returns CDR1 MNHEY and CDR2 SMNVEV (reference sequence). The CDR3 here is CASSLEGRVGEQYF. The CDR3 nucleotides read TGTGCCAGCAGTTTAGAAGGGAGGGTCGGCGAGCAGTACTTC.

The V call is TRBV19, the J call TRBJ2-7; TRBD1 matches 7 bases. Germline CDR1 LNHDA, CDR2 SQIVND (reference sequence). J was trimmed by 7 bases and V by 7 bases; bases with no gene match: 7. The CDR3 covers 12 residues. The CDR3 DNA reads TGTGCCAGTACCGATAGGGGGCAAGAGCAGTACTTC. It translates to CASTDRGQEQYF.

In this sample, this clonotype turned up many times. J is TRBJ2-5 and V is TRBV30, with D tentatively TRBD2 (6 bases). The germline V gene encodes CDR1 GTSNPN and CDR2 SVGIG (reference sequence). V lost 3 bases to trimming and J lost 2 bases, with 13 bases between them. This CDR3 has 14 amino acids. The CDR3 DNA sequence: TGTGCCTGGAGAGACTGGGGACTTCAAGAGACCCAGTACTTC. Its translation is CAWRDWGLQETQYF.

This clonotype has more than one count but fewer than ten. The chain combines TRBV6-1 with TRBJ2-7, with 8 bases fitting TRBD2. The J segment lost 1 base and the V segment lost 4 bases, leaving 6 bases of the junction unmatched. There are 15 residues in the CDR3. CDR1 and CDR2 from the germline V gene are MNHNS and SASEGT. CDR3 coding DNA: TGTGCCAGCAGTGCCTTAGCGGGAACGTCCTACGAGCAGTACTTC. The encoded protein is CASSALAGTSYEQYF.

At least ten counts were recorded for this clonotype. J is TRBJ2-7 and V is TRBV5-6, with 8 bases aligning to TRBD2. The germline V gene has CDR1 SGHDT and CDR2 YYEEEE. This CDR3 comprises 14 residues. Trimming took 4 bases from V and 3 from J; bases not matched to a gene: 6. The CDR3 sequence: CASSDSGNYYEQYF. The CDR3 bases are TGTGCCAGCAGCGATAGCGGGAATTACTACGAGCAGTACTTC.

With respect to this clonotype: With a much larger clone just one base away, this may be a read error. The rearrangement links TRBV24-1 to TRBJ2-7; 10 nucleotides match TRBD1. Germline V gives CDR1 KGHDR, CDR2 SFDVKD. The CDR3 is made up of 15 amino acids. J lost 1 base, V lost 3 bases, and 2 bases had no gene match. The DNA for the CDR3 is TGTGCCACCAGTGATCCGGGACAGGGGTCCTACGAGCAGTACTTC. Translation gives CATSDPGQGSYEQYF.

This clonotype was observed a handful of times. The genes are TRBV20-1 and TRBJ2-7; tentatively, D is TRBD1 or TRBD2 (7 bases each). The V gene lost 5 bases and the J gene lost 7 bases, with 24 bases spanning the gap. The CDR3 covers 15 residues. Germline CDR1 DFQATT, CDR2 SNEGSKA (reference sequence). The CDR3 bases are TGCAGTGCTGCACCTTCAGGGGGAGGGTCTACGGAGCAGTACTTC. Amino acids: CSAAPSGGGSTEQYF.

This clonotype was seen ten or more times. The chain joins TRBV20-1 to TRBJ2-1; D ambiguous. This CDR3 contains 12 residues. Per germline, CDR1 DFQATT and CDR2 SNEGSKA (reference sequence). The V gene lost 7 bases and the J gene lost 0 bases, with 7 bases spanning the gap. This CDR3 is CSGPSSYNEQFF. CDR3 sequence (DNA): TGCAGTGGGCCTAGCTCCTACAATGAGCAGTTCTTC.

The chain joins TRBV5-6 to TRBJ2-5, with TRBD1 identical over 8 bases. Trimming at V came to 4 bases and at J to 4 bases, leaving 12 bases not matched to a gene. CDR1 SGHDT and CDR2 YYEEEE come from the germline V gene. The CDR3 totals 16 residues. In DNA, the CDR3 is TGTGCCAGCAGCCACCCCGGGACAGGTAGTCGAGAGACCCAGTACTTC. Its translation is CASSHPGTGSRETQYF.

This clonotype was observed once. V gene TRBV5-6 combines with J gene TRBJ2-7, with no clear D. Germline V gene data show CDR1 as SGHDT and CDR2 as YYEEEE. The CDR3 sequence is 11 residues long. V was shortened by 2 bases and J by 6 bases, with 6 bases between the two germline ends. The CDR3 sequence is CASSFQPEQYF. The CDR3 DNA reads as TGTGCCAGCAGCTTCCAGCCCGAGCAGTACTTC.

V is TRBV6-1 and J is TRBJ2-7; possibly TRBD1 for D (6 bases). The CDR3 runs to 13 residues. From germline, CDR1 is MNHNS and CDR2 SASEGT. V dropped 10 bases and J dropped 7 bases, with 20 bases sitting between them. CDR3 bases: TGTGCCACCGCGGAGGACAGCCTGGGGGAGCAGTACTTC. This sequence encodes CATAEDSLGEQYF.

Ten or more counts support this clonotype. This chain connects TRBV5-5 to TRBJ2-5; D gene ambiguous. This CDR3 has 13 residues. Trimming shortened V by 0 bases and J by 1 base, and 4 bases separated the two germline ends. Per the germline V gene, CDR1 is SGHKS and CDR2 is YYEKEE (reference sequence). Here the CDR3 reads CASSLASQETQYF. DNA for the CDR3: TGTGCCAGCAGCTTGGCTAGCCAAGAGACCCAGTACTTC. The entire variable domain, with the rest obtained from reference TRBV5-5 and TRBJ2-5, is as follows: DAGVTQSPTHLIKTRGQQVTLRCSPISGHKSVSWYQQVLGQGPQFIFQYYEKEERGRGNFPDRFSARQFPNYSSELNVNALLLGDSALYLCASSLASQETQYFGPGTRLLVL.

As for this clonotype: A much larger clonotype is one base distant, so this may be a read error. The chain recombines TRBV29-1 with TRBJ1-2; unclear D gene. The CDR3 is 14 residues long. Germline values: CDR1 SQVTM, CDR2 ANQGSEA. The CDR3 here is CSVEGPAVNYGCTF. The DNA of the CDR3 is TGCAGCGTTGAAGGGCCAGCCGTTAACTATGGCTGCACCTTC.

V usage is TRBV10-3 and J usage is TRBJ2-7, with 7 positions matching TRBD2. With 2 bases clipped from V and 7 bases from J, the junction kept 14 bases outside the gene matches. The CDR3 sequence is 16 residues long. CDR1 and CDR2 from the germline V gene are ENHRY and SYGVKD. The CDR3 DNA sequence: TGTGCCATCAGTGAGCACCGGGACTACCTTCGCCGAGAGCAGTACTTC. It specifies CAISEHRDYLRREQYF.

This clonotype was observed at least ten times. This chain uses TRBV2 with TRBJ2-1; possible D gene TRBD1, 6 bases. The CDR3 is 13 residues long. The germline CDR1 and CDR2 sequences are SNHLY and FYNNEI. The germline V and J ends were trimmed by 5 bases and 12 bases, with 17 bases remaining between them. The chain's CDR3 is CASSPRPGTWQFF. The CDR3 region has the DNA TGTGCCAGCAGTCCCCGTCCCGGGACATGGCAGTTCTTC.

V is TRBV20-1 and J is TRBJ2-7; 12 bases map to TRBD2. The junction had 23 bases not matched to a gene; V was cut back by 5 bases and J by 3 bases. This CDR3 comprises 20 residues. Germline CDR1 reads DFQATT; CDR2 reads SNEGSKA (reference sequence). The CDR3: CSAPPPTSGSKGPYFYEQYF. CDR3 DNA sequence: TGCAGTGCTCCACCCCCGACTAGCGGGAGTAAAGGGCCATACTTCTACGAGCAGTACTTC.

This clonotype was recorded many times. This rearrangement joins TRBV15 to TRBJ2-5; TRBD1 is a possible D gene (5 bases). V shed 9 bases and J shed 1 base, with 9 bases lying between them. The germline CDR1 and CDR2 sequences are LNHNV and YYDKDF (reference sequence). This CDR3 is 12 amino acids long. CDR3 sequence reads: CATRQSQETQYF. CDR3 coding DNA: TGTGCCACACGACAGTCCCAAGAGACCCAGTACTTC.

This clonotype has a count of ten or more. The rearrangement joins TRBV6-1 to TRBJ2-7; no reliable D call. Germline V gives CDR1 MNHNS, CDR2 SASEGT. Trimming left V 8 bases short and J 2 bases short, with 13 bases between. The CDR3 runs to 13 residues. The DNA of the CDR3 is TGTGCCAGCTCCCCACTACCCGCCTACGAGCAGTACTTC. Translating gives CASSPLPAYEQYF.

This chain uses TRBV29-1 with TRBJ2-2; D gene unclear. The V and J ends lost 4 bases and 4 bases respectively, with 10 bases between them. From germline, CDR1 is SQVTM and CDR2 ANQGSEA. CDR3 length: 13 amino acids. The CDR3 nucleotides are TGCAGCGTTGCCGTGACAAGCACCGGGGAGCTGTTTTTT. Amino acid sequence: CSVAVTSTGELFF.

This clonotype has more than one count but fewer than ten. For the CDR3, the DNA is TGTGCCAGCAGTTACCTGACAGGGCTCGCGAACACCGGGGAGCTGTTTTTT. The encoded protein is CASSYLTGLANTGELFF. The chain recombines TRBV7-8 with TRBJ2-2, with 7 bases identical to TRBD1. Unmatched junction bases numbered 10, after V lost 6 bases and J lost 0 bases. Germline V lookup: CDR1 SGHVS, CDR2 FQNEAQ. The CDR3 is 17 residues long.

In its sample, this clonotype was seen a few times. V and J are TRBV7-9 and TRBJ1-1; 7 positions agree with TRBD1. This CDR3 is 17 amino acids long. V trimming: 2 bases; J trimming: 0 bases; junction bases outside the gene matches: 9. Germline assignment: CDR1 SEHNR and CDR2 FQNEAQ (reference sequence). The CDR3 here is CASSLYLGQRLNTEAFF. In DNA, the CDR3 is TGTGCCAGCAGCTTATATTTGGGACAGAGACTGAACACTGAAGCTTTCTTT.

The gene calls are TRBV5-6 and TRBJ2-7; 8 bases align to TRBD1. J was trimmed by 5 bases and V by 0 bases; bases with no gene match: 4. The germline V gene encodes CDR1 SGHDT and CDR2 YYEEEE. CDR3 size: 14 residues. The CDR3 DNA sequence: TGTGCCAGCAGCTTGGGGACAGGGACCCACGAGCAGTACTTC. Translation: CASSLGTGTHEQYF.

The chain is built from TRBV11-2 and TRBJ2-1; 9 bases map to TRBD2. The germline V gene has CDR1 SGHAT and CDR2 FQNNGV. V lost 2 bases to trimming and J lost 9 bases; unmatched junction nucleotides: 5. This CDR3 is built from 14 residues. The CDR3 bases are TGTGCCAGCAGCTTATTGCGGGAGGGCGGTGAGCAGTTCTTC. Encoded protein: CASSLLREGGEQFF.

The CDR3 nucleotides read TGTGCCAGCTCAGTACTAGCGGAGGTCTACGAGCAGTACTTC. As protein: CASSVLAEVYEQYF. The rearrangement uses TRBV18 and TRBJ2-7; 8 nucleotides align to TRBD2. Losses at the gene ends were 5 bases for V and 3 bases for J; bases not matched to a gene: 6. The CDR3 totals 14 residues. Per germline, CDR1 KGHSH and CDR2 LQKENI.

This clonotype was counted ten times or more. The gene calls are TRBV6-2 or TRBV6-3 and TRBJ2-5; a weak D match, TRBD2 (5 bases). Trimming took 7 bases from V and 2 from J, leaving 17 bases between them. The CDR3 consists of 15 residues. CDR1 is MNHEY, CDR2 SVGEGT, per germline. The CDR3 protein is CASNQHGLKQETQYF. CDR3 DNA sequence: TGTGCCAGCAACCAACACGGACTCAAACAAGAGACCCAGTACTTC.

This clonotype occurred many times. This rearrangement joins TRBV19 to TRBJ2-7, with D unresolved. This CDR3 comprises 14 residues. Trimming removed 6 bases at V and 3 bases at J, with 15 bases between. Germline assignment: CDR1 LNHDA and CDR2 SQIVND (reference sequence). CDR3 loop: CASRSFQVNYEQYF. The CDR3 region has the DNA TGTGCCAGTAGGTCGTTCCAGGTAAACTACGAGCAGTACTTC.